What follows are 5 T cell receptor beta chains derived from one specimen sequenced in a study of T cell responses to AZD1222 COVID-19 vaccine. The data were produced by immunoSEQ multiplex PCR, yet TCRdb's version contains in-frame clones alone and is incomplete. The repertoire holds nearly 110,000 clones, with under 95% as singletons. Here the sequenced sample was peripheral blood, taken 28 days after the second AZD1222 dose. Source of these receptors: an adult who received the AZD1222 COVID-19 vaccine.

V is TRBV27 and J is TRBJ2-7, with 11 bases lining up with TRBD1. Germline loops: CDR1 MNHEY, CDR2 SMNVEV (reference sequence). The CDR3 loop spans 15 amino acids. Unmatched junction bases numbered 8, after V lost 7 bases and J lost 3 bases. The CDR3 loop is CASTTGTGGIYEQYF. The CDR3 region has the DNA TGTGCCAGCACCACCGGGACAGGGGGAATCTACGAGCAGTACTTC.

This CDR3 is CASSTPGDPNYGYTF. CDR3 DNA: TGTGCCAGCAGCACTCCGGGAGATCCTAACTATGGCTACACCTTC. The chain is built from TRBV7-9 and TRBJ1-2; D not resolved. From germline, CDR1 is SEHNR and CDR2 FQNEAQ (reference sequence). Trimming shortened V by 5 bases and J by 0 bases, and 13 bases separated the two germline ends. The CDR3 is made up of 15 amino acids.

V is TRBV4-1 and J is TRBJ1-4; no clear D gene. Trimming cost V 4 bases and J 4 bases, with 10 bases left between them. The CDR3 extends over 14 amino acids. Per the germline V gene, CDR1 is MGHRA and CDR2 is YSYEKL. The CDR3 sequence: CASSPESFNEKLFF. The CDR3 nucleotides are TGCGCCAGCAGCCCGGAGAGTTTTAATGAAAAACTGTTTTTT.

The chain carries TRBV11-2 and TRBJ1-3, with TRBD1 matching over 7 bases. CDR1 is SGHAT, CDR2 FQNNGV, per germline. This CDR3 has 15 residues. Losses at the gene ends were 3 bases for V and 3 bases for J; bases not matched to a gene: 5. In DNA form, the CDR3 reads TGTGCCAGCAGCTTCAGGGGGGGGCTTGGAAACACCATATATTTT. Protein product: CASSFRGGLGNTIYF. The full variable domain, in which reference TRBV11-2 and TRBJ1-3 provide the parts outside the CDR3, is EAGVAQSPRYKIIEKRQSVAFWCNPISGHATLYWYQQILGQGPKLLIQFQNNGVVDDSQLPKDRFSAERLKGVDSTLKIQPAKLEDSAVYLCASSFRGGLGNTIYFGEGSWLTVV.

The chain uses TRBV28 and TRBJ1-3; 8 positions agree with TRBD1. This CDR3 contains 13 residues. V was pared by 7 bases and J by 2 bases, with 1 base of the junction left unmatched. The V gene's germline CDR1 is MDHEN and CDR2 SYDVKM. CDR3 loop: CASTQGAGNTIYF. The CDR3 DNA follows: TGTGCCAGCACACAGGGGGCTGGAAACACCATATATTTT.